This TCR beta chain originates from a study of blood T cell repertoires in COVID-19. Study summary: From the United States, Italy and Spain came samples of acute and convalescent COVID-19.

All recovered Cohort 3 donors got two negative PCRs, got clearance, or saw symptom resolution. In the original analysis: Amplified reference gene primers provided the basis for estimating nucleated cell counts. Data came from immunoSEQ multiplex PCR; TCRdb stores just in-frame clones and leaves some out. For V, J and clone size, that table is used; D and trimming come from the DNA. The sample has approximately 290,000 clones; more than 80% are singletons. Germline lookup yields CDR1 SEHNR and CDR2 FQNEAQ (reference sequence). Trimming removed 5 bases from V and 0 bases from J, with 11 bases in between. This CDR3 contains 14 residues.

The sequencing sample was made of PBMCs or T cells enriched from blood (not recorded which). The origin of this receptor is a woman in her 30s who had recovered from COVID-19. The V call is TRBV7-9, the J call TRBJ2-7; D gene uncertain. The CDR3 bases are TGTGCCAGCAGCCCCGCTGCGGACTCCTACGAGCAGTACTTC. Its translation is CASSPAADSYEQYF. Based on the CDR3 plus reference TRBV7-9 and TRBJ2-7, the full variable domain is DTGVSQNPRHKITKRGQNVTFRCDPISEHNRLYWYRQTLGQGPEFLTYFQNEAQLEKSRLLSDRFSAERPKGSFSTLEIQRTEQGDSAMYLCASSPAADSYEQYFGPGTRLTVT.